This T cell receptor (beta chain) is drawn from a study of cytomegalovirus exposure and HLA in healthy donors listed by TCRdb under 2017. Study-level background: In an earlier analysis of several hundred of the donors, 250 to 350 Gb of sequence data and 90 million to 120 million unique TCR beta sequences from 150 million to 200 million T cells were reported. About 320 gigabases of sequencing data and around 87 million unique TCR sequences were included in an early release covering roughly 600 HLA-typed donors. Among the approximately 430 genotyped donors, approximately 81% belonged to the genetic ancestry cluster associated with self-reported Caucasian donors. The study aimed to test whether cataloging public T cell receptors could reveal signatures of past pathogen exposure. The study profiled the T cell repertoires of approximately 700 subjects by immunosequencing and related them to cytomegalovirus serostatus. Along with the approximately 620-subject first cohort, a separate validation cohort of around 110 different subjects was used. To predict cytomegalovirus infection status, the study brought together high-throughput TCR immunosequencing, statistical association of individual TCRs with disease status, and machine learning. To study patterns of TCR occurrence, a later analysis re-analyzed previously published TCR beta repertoires from under 750 donors and added high-resolution HLA genotyping. Rather than using new phenotypic data, the later analysis identified candidate immune exposures from TCR beta sequences and from how often those sequences occurred across donors. In an earlier analysis of about 590 of the donors, high-throughput TCR beta sequencing was used to judge whether each TCR beta V gene segment behaved as functional or pseudogenic. Donor age, sex, ethnicity and CMV serostatus were collected together with the repertoire data. A later genetic analysis took genome-wide SNP genotypes for about three fifths of the 666 donors and used that subset as a discovery cohort. Every repertoire in the discovery cohort had been generated on one and the same sequencing platform. Class I and class II HLA loci were covered by the typing at four-digit resolution. The number of donors typed differed by locus, with roughly 620-640 for A, B, C, DRB1 and DQB1, over 500 for DQA1, 600 to 610 for DPA1, and 472 for DPB1. A handful of DR-DQ haplotypes were handled as single units for association and clustering because linkage in the cohort was strong. Across approximately 400 genotyped donors of the cohort, an average of roughly 200,000 unique TCR beta nucleotide sequences per donor were sequenced, and 15% to 20% of those sequences were non-productive.

In total, approximately 700 healthy bone marrow donors made up the cohort. Cohort members were all nominally healthy when sampled, although unrecorded immune exposures were likely present. The donor tested CMV seropositive and was one of the 289 seropositive cohort members. A peripheral blood sample was collected from each donor, and TCR beta sequencing was performed on peripheral blood mononuclear cells. The Qiagen DNeasy Blood Extraction Kit was used to extract genomic DNA from the blood cell samples. Libraries were built with the immunoSEQ multiplex PCR assay. The multiplex PCR relied on a mix of 60 forward primers for TCR Vbeta segments and 13 reverse primers for TCR Jbeta segments. The CDR3 region of rearranged TCR beta genes was amplified from genomic DNA with a multiplex PCR assay. The Illumina HiSeq System was used to sequence the amplified TCR beta libraries as 87-base-pair reads. In the original analysis: Across the 600 to 700 repertoires, a later analysis counted approximately 75 million unique TCR beta chains, approximately 10 million of which were shared by at least two donors. Raw reads were error-corrected and collapsed into unique sequences by a nearest-neighbor algorithm in which closely related sequences were merged to remove PCR and sequencing errors. V, D and J gene segments were assigned by aligning CDR3 sequences to IMGT reference sequences. For a sequence to be retained, a match of at least six nucleotides to both a V gene segment and a J gene segment was required. Rearrangements were classified as productive when the CDR3 lacked stop codons and remained in frame with V and J, and all other rearrangements were classified as non-productive. CDR3 was defined according to IMGT convention as the region running from the second conserved V-encoded cysteine to the conserved J-encoded phenylalanine. The earlier analysis of 500 to 750 of the donors excluded any sequence lacking an unambiguous match to a single V gene segment. In an earlier analysis of some 590 of the donors, a V segment was called functional when productive rearrangements were above 56.7%, and segregating when the standard deviation between donors exceeded 5%. A statistical classification framework was built to diagnose cytomegalovirus status from the catalog of TCR beta chain sequences. V and J gene assignment, in a later analysis, came from comparing TCR nucleotide sequences with IMGT/GENE-DB human TR gene sequences. Using the TCRdist pipeline, a later analysis assigned CDR3 sequences along with most-parsimonious VDJ recombination scenarios. A later analysis defined each TCR beta chain by its CDR3 amino acid sequence plus V-gene family, and excluded reads lacking a unique V-gene family. A later analysis removed 500 to 650 highly shared, low-generation-probability nucleotide sequences to deal with suspected cross-contamination and a sequencing artifact. For each public chain, a later analysis derived a clonal expansion index from normalized ranks of inferred template counts within each repertoire. In a later analysis, generation probabilities were computed with a VDJ recombination model fitted to out-of-frame rearrangements, and the resulting probabilities were checked against IGoR. In a later analysis, hypergeometric tests were used to score TCR-TCR, TCR-HLA and TCR-CMV co-occurrence, with a repertoire-size bias correction applied to TCR pairs. To estimate false discovery rates, a later analysis permuted the HLA or CMV assignments 20 times. In a later analysis, co-occurring TCRs were grouped with DBSCAN, and TCRdist sequence similarity was added when clustering was performed within HLA-allele-positive subsets. For co-occurrence clustering, repertoires with fewer than 30,000 or more than 120,000 public chains were excluded, along with roughly 5 repertoires with anomalous nucleotide sharing. Held by TCRdb, this immuneACCESS table contains in-frame sequences only and omits some clones. Under half of the omission traces to an unresolved V gene where checked; the cause of the rest is unknown. The DNA was the basis for D and trimming; V, J and clone size are from that table. In this sample's table one finds some 130,000 clones. Approximately 1.6% of the sample is in the top ten clones.

Overall study outcomes, separate from this receptor: A further reported finding was that TCR beta sequences accurately predicted the HLA-A and HLA-B alleles for most subjects in the first cohort. In an earlier analysis of around 600 of the donors, most TCR beta V segments were observed in productive rearrangements about 87% or about 30% of the time, broadly matching IMGT annotations. The only immune exposure information available for the cohort was CMV serostatus. Compared with the approximately 720-donor mean, donors in an Asian-associated ancestry cluster had fewer N-insertions in productive TCRs, according to a later genetic analysis. In a later analysis, some 18,000 TCR beta sequences were associated with specific HLA alleles at a false discovery rate of 0.05. Compared with equally common non-associated chains, HLA-associated TCR beta chains in a later analysis were more clonally expanded and had lower generation probabilities. Sequencing depth was assumed to be roughly uniform across donors in the presence/absence analyses, though that assumption may not hold. In a later genetic analysis, a missense DCLRE1C variant was associated with V-gene and J-gene trimming of TCR beta chains, and the association was replicated in an independent cohort. In this cohort, only TCR beta chains were sequenced, and detectable features were limited by the absence of alpha or paired-chain data. In a later analysis, several top co-occurrence clusters were reported to appear linked to parvovirus B19, influenza, CMV and Epstein-Barr virus. Linkage disequilibrium might explain the correlated functional status among segregating V segments, but an unknown experimental factor could not be ruled out. The study gave a list of some 150 TCR beta chains associated with cytomegalovirus. A cluster of highly shared sequence variants was judged likely to represent a technical artifact of the sequencing pipeline. The 87-base-pair reads could not distinguish some IMGT-functional V segments, including TRBV6-2 and TRBV6-3, so those segments were excluded. Assigning TCR associations to individual alleles was difficult when HLA alleles, especially DR and DQ, strongly co-occurred. Across donors, most TCR sequences were observed very rarely, whereas some public TCRs were present in many individuals. According to a later analysis, TCR association rates differed among HLA loci, with DRB1 alleles showing the most associated TCRs and HLA-C alleles showing the fewest. Because HLA typing was unavailable for some donors at each locus, only the typed subset was used in association tests. The earlier analysis of approximately 590 of the donors excluded roughly 17 rarely observed V segments, including chromosome 9 orphons, because counts were too low. The authors suggested that the approach could potentially be extended to other disease states and immunological phenotypes. The classifier was reported to diagnose cytomegalovirus status with high specificity and sensitivity in both the original and validation cohorts. A later analysis found that most CMV-associated TCR beta chains appeared HLA-restricted, with HLA associations seemingly driven largely by CMV exposure. In vitro tests confirmed that a few of the cytomegalovirus-associated TCR beta chains recognize cytomegalovirus antigens.

Ends trimmed: V by 1 base, J by 4 bases; bases unmatched to a gene: 5. Taken from the germline V gene, the CDR1 and CDR2 loops are SGHTA and FQGNSA. Including the terminal cysteine and phenylalanine, the CDR3 comprises 16 residues. Just the 48-base CDR3 DNA is kept, in frame starting at base 1. Turning to this clone: It lacks a known antigen.

Sequencing used PBMCs. The chain was built from TRBV7-2 and TRBJ2-1; 9 bases in the junction line up with TRBD2. The clonotype was recovered from a woman aged 40 to 55 in good health and CMV-seropositive. This receptor has the CDR3 CASSLVVAGGYNEQFF. Here is the DNA: TGTGCCAGCAGCTTAGTGGTCGCGGGAGGGTACAATGAGCAGTTCTTC.